Detailed here is one TCR beta chain. This clone has a handful of counts. Its antigen is not yet known. No quality values exist for individual bases; no much larger clone is one base distant. These data originate in a study of sequential checkpoint blockade in melanoma (dated by TCRdb to between 2019 and 2020). A note on the overall study: Patients were assigned by 1:1 randomization to either first-line nivolumab followed by ipilimumab (arm A) or ipilimumab followed by nivolumab (arm B). Maintenance nivolumab came after each of the two trial sequences.

The meaning of the sample's treatment or condition label: randomized to nivolumab then ipilimumab (arm A) or the reverse (arm B). Prior DNA-damaging chemotherapy had not been received by any trial patient. Thawed PBMCs were sorted on a FACS Aria II flow cytometer to isolate live CD3+CD8+ cells negative for CD19 and CD56. Samples were obtained from patients with melanoma enrolled in CheckMate 064, a randomized, open-label phase II trial of sequential checkpoint blockade. Leukapheresis was used to collect peripheral blood mononuclear cells, which were then purified with Ficoll-Paque and frozen in human serum with about 9.3% DMSO. Immediately after sorting, the purity of sorted blood CD3+CD8+ cells was verified to be >95%, after which DNA was extracted. Study-wide findings and limitations: Larger, independent patient cohorts are needed to validate the response-prediction model that combines TCR metrics and mutation burden.

TCRbeta CDR3 regions were immunosequenced from genomic DNA with the immunoSEQ Assay. Before high-throughput sequencing, genomic DNA was amplified using bias-controlled multiplex PCR. On the authors' methods: To quantify the absolute abundance of each unique TCRbeta CDR3 region, the sequences were collapsed and filtered. Clonality, defined as 1 minus Pielou's evenness, was calculated using only productive rearrangements. Clones with significantly greater frequencies in on-treatment versus baseline samples were identified using a previously published method. TCRdb took over this immuneACCESS table, retaining in-frame rearrangements with V and J assigned. Such tables are incomplete; in checked studies, under half of the missing clones stem from an unresolved V gene, and the remainder is unexplained. The DNA gave D and trimming, while V, J and clone size come from that table. In this sample the table shows roughly 13,000 clones, less than 55% of which occur a single time. The ten largest clonotypes hold about 16% of the sample.

Trimming takes 5 bases from V and 5 bases from J, and the germline ends sit 13 bases apart. The germline V gene supplies CDR1 SGHAT and CDR2 FQNNGV. From the cysteine through the phenylalanine, the CDR3 covers 13 amino acids. Solely the CDR3 DNA is kept, with 39 bases framed from the first base. The sequence links TRBV11-2 to TRBJ2-7; 6 matching bases give a weak D call of TRBD1. This sequence originates from a human donor with melanoma. Sequenced material: CD8+ T cells sorted from blood (inferred from file names), taken from a patient given nivolumab and ipilimumab in sequence. The CDR3 region reads CASSPYAGDEQYF. The bases read TGTGCCAGCAGCCCATATGCAGGGGACGAGCAGTACTTC.